This T cell receptor beta chain was identified during a study of blood T cell repertoires in COVID-19. The CDR3 totals 17 residues. Germline assignment: CDR1 MNHEY and CDR2 SMNVEV (reference sequence). V dropped 0 bases and J dropped 2 bases, with 17 bases sitting between them. Assay used: immunoSEQ multiplex PCR; TCRdb lists only in-frame clones, some missing. The repertoire has over 200,000 clones, roughly 90% of them found once; the top ten carry roughly 4.5%. The receptor was isolated from a woman aged 25 to 39 who had been exposed to COVID-19. Material: PBMCs or T cells enriched from blood (not recorded which). The rearrangement uses TRBV27 and TRBJ2-7; no reliable D call. The CDR3 protein is CASSLSIYPNRAYEQYF. The CDR3 bases are TGTGCCAGCAGTTTATCGATTTACCCCAACAGAGCCTACGAGCAGTACTTC.